The 20 T cell receptor beta chains below were found in one sample sequenced in a study of Tregs in tolerant kidney transplant recipients. Clones were read by immunoSEQ multiplex PCR, and TCRdb kept only the in-frame ones, dropping some. Seen here are 90,000 or so clones, roughly 93% observed once, and the top ten hold 1.6%. The nonmyeloablative bone marrow transplants came from related graft donors, with transient mixed chimerism. The material sequenced was CD4+ T cells from blood (PBMCs), taken 12 months after the transplant. These receptors were obtained from a human patient who received a combined kidney and bone marrow transplant. Some T cells may be graft donor cells.

V and J are TRBV29-1 and TRBJ2-1, with 10 bases that match TRBD2. The CDR3 spans 14 residues. CDR1 and CDR2 (germline): SQVTM, ANQGSEA. The ends lost 7 bases at V and 10 bases at J; junction bases unmatched: 13. The CDR3 reads CSAEGTSENNEQFF. The CDR3 coding sequence is TGCAGCGCTGAGGGGACTAGCGAAAATAACGAGCAGTTCTTC.

This clone came up once. This sequence joins TRBV7-2 and TRBJ1-2; 8 positions agree with TRBD1. CDR1 is SGHTA and CDR2 is FQGNSA in the germline V gene. The V segment lost 5 bases and the J segment 8 bases; nucleotides outside the gene matches: 13. The CDR3 sequence is 15 residues long. For the CDR3, the DNA is TGTGCCAGCAGCGGGGCGGGACAGGCGCCTCGGGGCTACACCTTC. This translates into CASSGAGQAPRGYTF.

This chain links TRBV28 with TRBJ2-7, with TRBD1 identical over 8 bases. The CDR3 consists of 17 residues. J was trimmed by 0 bases and V by 6 bases; bases with no gene match: 13. Germline CDR1 reads MDHEN; CDR2 reads SYDVKM. CDR3: CASSYPDRAPYSYEQYF. DNA of the CDR3: TGTGCCAGCAGCTACCCGGACAGGGCACCGTACTCCTACGAGCAGTACTTC.

The rearrangement uses TRBV10-3 and TRBJ1-4; TRBD1 matches at 7 bases. The CDR3 runs 14 residues. V was pared by 3 bases and J by 6 bases, with 4 bases of the junction left unmatched. Germline assignment: CDR1 ENHRY and CDR2 SYGVKD. Here the CDR3 DNA reads TGTGCCATCAGTGAAATGGGACAGTATGAAAAACTGTTTTTT. Translating gives CAISEMGQYEKLFF.

The gene calls are TRBV14 and TRBJ2-7, with 7 bases fitting TRBD2. Trimming at V came to 4 bases and at J to 3 bases, leaving 6 bases not matched to a gene. The CDR3 runs 14 residues. Germline CDR1 reads SGHDN; CDR2 reads FVKESK. The CDR3 DNA sequence: TGTGCCAGCAGCCGGAGCGGGACCATCTACGAGCAGTACTTC. This translates into CASSRSGTIYEQYF.

V usage is TRBV5-4 and J usage is TRBJ2-3, with 9 nucleotides matching TRBD2. This CDR3 comprises 15 residues. Germline V gene lookup returns CDR1 SGHNT and CDR2 YYREEE (reference sequence). The J segment lost 3 bases and the V segment lost 0 bases, leaving 2 bases of the junction unmatched. The CDR3 spells CASSLDSGSTDTQYF. CDR3 nucleotides: TGTGCCAGCAGCTTGGATAGCGGGAGTACAGATACGCAGTATTTT.

The rearrangement uses TRBV28 and TRBJ2-3; 7 nucleotides match TRBD1. J was trimmed by 2 bases and V by 7 bases; bases with no gene match: 6. The CDR3 consists of 14 residues. Germline V lookup: CDR1 MDHEN, CDR2 SYDVKM. The CDR3 loop reads CASNRQGNTDTQYF. The DNA of the CDR3 is TGTGCCAGCAACCGACAGGGAAACACAGATACGCAGTATTTT.

The chain uses TRBV7-9 and TRBJ2-5, with D possibly being TRBD2 (6 bases). Germline loops: CDR1 SEHNR, CDR2 FQNEAQ (reference sequence). Trimming took off 5 bases at V and 4 bases at J, with 17 bases between the two ends. The CDR3 sequence is 15 residues long. This CDR3 reads CASSQRLVGGETQYF. CDR3 bases: TGTGCCAGCAGCCAGAGGTTGGTCGGGGGAGAGACCCAGTACTTC.

The chain is built from TRBV7-3 and TRBJ1-2, with D possibly matching TRBD1 (5 bases). V lost 4 bases and J lost 6, with 12 bases in between. The germline CDR1 and CDR2 sequences are SGHTA and FQGTGA. This CDR3 spans 13 amino acids. CDR3 sequence (DNA): TGTGCCAGCAGCTCCCTCCGGGGGGATGGCTACACCTTC. Its translation: CASSSLRGDGYTF.

The chain couples TRBV10-3 to TRBJ1-2; no reliable D call. This CDR3 has 13 residues. The germline V gene encodes CDR1 ENHRY and CDR2 SYGVKD. The germline V and J ends were trimmed by 3 bases and 0 bases, with 5 bases remaining between them. CDR3 DNA sequence: TGTGCCATCAGTGATTTCGCTAACTATGGCTACACCTTC. Its translation is CAISDFANYGYTF.

J is TRBJ2-7 and V is TRBV12-5; TRBD2 matches 7 bases. This CDR3 region has 13 residues. CDR1 LGHNT and CDR2 FRNRAP come from the germline V gene. V lost 6 bases to trimming and J lost 4 bases; unmatched junction nucleotides: 6. CDR3 coding DNA: TGTGCTAGTGGGCCAGCGGGACTTTACGAGCAGTACTTC. Protein sequence: CASGPAGLYEQYF.

The rearrangement joins TRBV11-3 to TRBJ1-1; D remains ambiguous. Trimming cost V 7 bases and J 5 bases, with 14 bases left between them. From germline, CDR1 is SGHNT and CDR2 YENEEA. There are 13 residues in the CDR3. This CDR3 reads CASTPTFVTEAFF. The CDR3 bases are TGTGCCAGCACTCCAACATTCGTTACTGAAGCTTTCTTT. The complete variable domain, with remaining parts taken from reference TRBV11-3 and TRBJ1-1, reads EAGVVQSPRYKIIEKKQPVAFWCNPISGHNTLYWYLQNLGQGPELLIRYENEEAVDDSQLPKDRFSAERLKGVDSTLKIQPAELGDSAVYLCASTPTFVTEAFFGQGTRLTVV.

This rearrangement joins TRBV18 to TRBJ1-2; maybe TRBD1 (5 bases). The germline CDR1 and CDR2 sequences are KGHSH and LQKENI. CDR3 length: 15 residues. V shed 2 bases and J shed 6 bases, with 16 bases lying between them. This CDR3 reads CASSPFAEGLNGYTF. The CDR3, as DNA: TGTGCCAGCTCACCATTCGCGGAGGGACTCAATGGCTACACCTTC.

The rearrangement joins TRBV14 to TRBJ1-1; perhaps TRBD1 as D (5 bases). CDR1 SGHDN and CDR2 FVKESK come from the germline V gene. Deletions cut 0 bases from V and 1 base from J, with 15 bases between. This CDR3 has 17 residues. The CDR3 nucleotides read TGTGCCAGCAGCCAAGAAATGGGGTGGGGGGAGAACACTGAAGCTTTCTTT. Translated: CASSQEMGWGENTEAFF.

The rearrangement uses TRBV30 and TRBJ1-2; 9 positions match TRBD1. This CDR3 spans 13 amino acids. Germline CDR1 is GTSNPN and CDR2 is SVGIG (reference sequence). The V segment lost 6 bases and the J segment 4 bases; nucleotides outside the gene matches: 6. CDR3 loop: CACAQQGAYGYTF. DNA for the CDR3: TGTGCCTGTGCCCAACAGGGGGCCTATGGCTACACCTTC.

The chain has TRBV28 and TRBJ2-2, with D uncertain. CDR3 length: 12 residues. With 2 bases removed from V and 5 bases from J, the gap between germline ends came to 3 bases. Germline values: CDR1 MDHEN, CDR2 SYDVKM. CDR3 in DNA: TGTGCCAGCAGTTTACGGACCGGGGAGCTGTTTTTT. Translated: CASSLRTGELFF.

This clone was seen only once. The CDR3: CASSQLDRANVLTF. The DNA of the CDR3 is TGCGCCAGCAGCCAGCTAGATAGGGCCAACGTCCTGACTTTC. V usage is TRBV4-3 and J usage is TRBJ2-6; D gene unclear. V lost 3 bases to trimming and J lost 5 bases, with 8 bases between them. CDR3 length: 14 residues. Germline V gene lookup returns CDR1 LGHNA and CDR2 YSLEER.

The genes are TRBV6-5 and TRBJ2-7; 8 nucleotides align to TRBD2. The CDR3 extends over 14 amino acids. Germline lookup yields CDR1 MNHEY and CDR2 SVGAGI. V was pared by 4 bases and J by 2 bases, with 4 bases of the junction left unmatched. The DNA of the CDR3 is TGTGCCAGCAGTTTAAAGCGGGAGACCTACGAGCAGTACTTC. Translating gives CASSLKRETYEQYF.

The chain links TRBV5-1 to TRBJ1-1; the D is unclear. The CDR3 is made up of 13 amino acids. Trimming cost V 0 bases and J 1 base, with 4 bases left between them. CDR1 and CDR2 (germline): SGHRS, YFSETQ. CDR3: CASSLGGNTEAFF. Written as DNA, the CDR3 is TGCGCCAGCAGCTTGGGAGGGAACACTGAAGCTTTCTTT.

The V and J genes are TRBV6-5 and TRBJ1-2, with 8 nucleotides matching TRBD1. The ends lost 2 bases at V and 6 bases at J; junction bases unmatched: 8. Germline lookup yields CDR1 MNHEY and CDR2 SVGAGI. This CDR3 has 15 amino acids. In DNA form, the CDR3 reads TGTGCCAGCAGTTACACGGACAGGGTTGGGGATGGCTACACCTTC. The encoded protein is CASSYTDRVGDGYTF.